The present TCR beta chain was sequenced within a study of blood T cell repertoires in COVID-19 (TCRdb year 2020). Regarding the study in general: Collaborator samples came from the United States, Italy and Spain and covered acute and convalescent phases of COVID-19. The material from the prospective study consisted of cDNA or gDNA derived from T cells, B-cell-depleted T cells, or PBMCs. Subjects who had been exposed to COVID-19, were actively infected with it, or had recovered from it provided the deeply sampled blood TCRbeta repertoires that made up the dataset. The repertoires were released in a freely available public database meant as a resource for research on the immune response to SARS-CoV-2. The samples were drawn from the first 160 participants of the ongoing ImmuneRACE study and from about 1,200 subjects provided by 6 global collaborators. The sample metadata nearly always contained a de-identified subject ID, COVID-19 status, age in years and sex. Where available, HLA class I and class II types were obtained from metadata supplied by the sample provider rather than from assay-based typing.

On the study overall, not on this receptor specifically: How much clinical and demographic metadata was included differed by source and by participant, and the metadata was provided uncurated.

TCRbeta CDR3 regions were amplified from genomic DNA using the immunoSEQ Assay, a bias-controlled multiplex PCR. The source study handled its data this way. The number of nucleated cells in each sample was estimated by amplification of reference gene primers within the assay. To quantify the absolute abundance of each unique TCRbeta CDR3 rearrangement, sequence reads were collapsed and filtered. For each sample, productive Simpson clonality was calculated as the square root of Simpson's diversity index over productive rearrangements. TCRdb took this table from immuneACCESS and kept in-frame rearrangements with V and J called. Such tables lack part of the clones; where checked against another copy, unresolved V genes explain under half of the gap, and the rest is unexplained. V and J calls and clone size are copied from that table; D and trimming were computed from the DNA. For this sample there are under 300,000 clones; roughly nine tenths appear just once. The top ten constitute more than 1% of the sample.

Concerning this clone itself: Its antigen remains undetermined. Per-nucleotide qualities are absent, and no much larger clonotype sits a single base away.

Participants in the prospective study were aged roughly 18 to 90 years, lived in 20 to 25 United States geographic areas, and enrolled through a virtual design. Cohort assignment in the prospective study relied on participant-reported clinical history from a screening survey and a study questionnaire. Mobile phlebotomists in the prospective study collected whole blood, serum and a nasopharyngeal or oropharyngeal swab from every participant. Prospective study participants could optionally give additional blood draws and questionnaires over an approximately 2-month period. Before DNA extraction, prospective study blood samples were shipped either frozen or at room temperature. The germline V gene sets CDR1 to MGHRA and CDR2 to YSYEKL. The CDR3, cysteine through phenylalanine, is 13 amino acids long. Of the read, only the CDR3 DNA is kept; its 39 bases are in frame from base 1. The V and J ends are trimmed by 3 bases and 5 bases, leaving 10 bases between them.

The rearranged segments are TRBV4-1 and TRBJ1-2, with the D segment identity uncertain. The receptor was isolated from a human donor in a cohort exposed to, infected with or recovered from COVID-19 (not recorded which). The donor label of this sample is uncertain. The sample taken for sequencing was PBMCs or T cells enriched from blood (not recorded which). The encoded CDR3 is CASSQRRHYGYTF. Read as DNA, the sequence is TGCGCCAGCAGCCAGAGGCGGCATTATGGCTACACCTTC.